The present entry profiles one T cell receptor beta chain with its context. It lacks a known antigen. Per-nucleotide qualities are absent, and no much larger clonotype sits a single base away. CDR1 and CDR2 are read off the germline V gene as MNHNS and SASEGT. From the cysteine through the phenylalanine, the CDR3 covers 14 amino acids. Of all the DNA, just the CDR3 is kept, 42 bases in frame from base 1. The junction shows trimming of 6 bases on V and 2 bases on J, plus 10 bases between the germline ends. This sample is drawn from a study of cytomegalovirus exposure and HLA in healthy donors (dated by TCRdb to between 2016 and 2019). With respect to the entire study: An earlier analysis of approximately 640 of the donors reported 250 to 300 Gb of sequence data and 100 million to 130 million unique TCR beta sequences from about 200 million T cells. Genome-wide SNP genotypes for about 60% of the roughly 700 donors were used in a later genetic analysis, which treated that subset as a discovery cohort. In a later analysis, previously published TCR beta repertoires from about 640 donors were re-analyzed and high-resolution HLA genotyping was added so that TCR occurrence patterns could be studied. An earlier analysis of approximately 640 of the donors applied high-throughput TCR beta sequencing to assess whether each TCR beta V gene segment acted as functional or pseudogenic. Typing coverage varied by locus: roughly 620-640 donors for A, B, C, DRB1 and DQB1; roughly 500 for DQA1; over 600 for DPA1; 450 to 480 for DPB1. Of the approximately 400 genotyped donors, 75% to 85% were placed in the genetic ancestry cluster associated with self-reported Caucasian donors. An early release that covered about 600 HLA-typed donors contained around 300 gigabases of sequencing data and 80 million or so unique TCR sequences. In addition to the first cohort of 650 to 800 subjects, a separate validation cohort of 120 different subjects was used. To predict cytomegalovirus infection status, the study brought together high-throughput TCR immunosequencing, statistical association of individual TCRs with disease status, and machine learning. The study aimed to test whether signatures of past pathogen exposure could be identified by cataloging public T cell receptors. Donor age, sex, ethnicity and CMV serostatus were compiled together with the repertoire data. A handful of DR-DQ haplotypes were handled as single units for association and clustering because linkage in the cohort was strong. The study used immunosequencing to profile the T cell repertoires of 600 to 850 subjects and linked those repertoires to cytomegalovirus serostatus. The later analysis used no new phenotypic data to find candidate immune exposures, relying instead on TCR beta sequences and their occurrence across donors. On average, roughly 250,000 unique TCR beta nucleotide sequences were sequenced per donor among 398 genotyped donors of the cohort, with roughly 18% of those sequences being non-productive. All discovery cohort repertoires had been generated on a single sequencing platform. HLA typing included class I and class II loci at four-digit resolution. Overall study results and their limits: Roughly uniform sequencing depth across donors was assumed in presence/absence analyses, although this assumption may not hold. An association between a missense DCLRE1C variant and V-gene and J-gene trimming of TCR beta chains was found in a later genetic analysis and replicated in an independent cohort. According to a later analysis, most CMV-associated TCR beta chains appeared to be HLA-restricted, and the HLA associations seemed to be driven largely by CMV exposure. For the cohort, immune exposure information was limited to CMV serostatus. A cluster of highly shared sequence variants was judged likely to be a technical artifact of the sequencing pipeline. A later analysis found that TCR association rates varied across HLA loci, with DRB1 alleles showing the most associated TCRs and HLA-C alleles the fewest. A later analysis reported that several top co-occurrence clusters appeared linked to parvovirus B19, influenza, CMV and Epstein-Barr virus. In both the original and validation cohorts, the classifier was reported to diagnose cytomegalovirus status with high specificity and sensitivity. Because HLA typing was missing for some donors at each locus, association tests included only the typed subset. In a later analysis, over 15,000 TCR beta sequences were associated with specific HLA alleles at a false discovery rate of 0.05. Compared with the roughly 600-donor mean, donors in an Asian-associated ancestry cluster had fewer N-insertions in productive TCRs, according to a later genetic analysis. A further reported finding was that TCR beta sequences accurately predicted the HLA-A and HLA-B alleles for most subjects in the first cohort. A total of 150 to 200 TCR beta chains were listed by the study as associated with cytomegalovirus. Fewer than 20 rarely observed V segments, including chromosome 9 orphons, were excluded from the earlier analysis of approximately 500 of the donors because counts were too low. The authors suggested that the approach could potentially be generalized to other disease states and immunological phenotypes. When HLA alleles, especially DR and DQ, strongly co-occurred, attributing TCR associations to individual alleles was difficult. Only TCR beta chains were sequenced in this cohort, and the absence of alpha or paired-chain data limited detectable features. Linkage disequilibrium might explain the correlated functional status among segregating V segments, but an unknown experimental factor could not be excluded. Across donors, most TCR sequences were observed very rarely, whereas some public TCRs were present in many individuals. Three of the identified cytomegalovirus-associated TCR beta chains were confirmed in vitro to be specific for cytomegalovirus antigens. In an earlier analysis of approximately 590 of the donors, most TCR beta V segments appeared in productive rearrangements about 90% or about 30% of the time, broadly matching IMGT annotations. Some IMGT-functional V segments, including TRBV6-2 and TRBV6-3, could not be distinguished by the 87-base-pair reads and were therefore excluded. A later analysis found that HLA-associated TCR beta chains were more clonally expanded and had lower generation probabilities than equally common non-associated chains.

Receptor amplification or capture employed the immunoSEQ multiplex PCR assay. For the multiplex PCR, a mixture combining 60 forward primers for TCR Vbeta segments and 13 reverse primers for TCR Jbeta segments was used. A multiplex PCR assay on genomic DNA amplified the CDR3 region of rearranged TCR beta genes. The Illumina HiSeq System was used to sequence the amplified TCR beta libraries as 87-base-pair reads. Per the original workflow: Across the 700 or so repertoires, a later analysis counted some 80 million unique TCR beta chains, approximately 10 million of which were shared by at least two donors. Raw reads were error-corrected and collapsed into unique sequences with a nearest-neighbor algorithm that merged closely related sequences to remove PCR and sequencing errors. V, D and J gene segments were assigned by aligning CDR3 sequences to IMGT reference sequences. For a sequence to be retained, a match of at least six nucleotides was required to both a V gene segment and a J gene segment. A rearrangement counted as productive if the CDR3 had no stop codons and remained in frame with V and J, and every other rearrangement counted as non-productive. Following IMGT convention, CDR3 was defined as the stretch from the second conserved V-encoded cysteine to the conserved J-encoded phenylalanine. In an earlier analysis of just under 600 of the donors, sequences lacking an unambiguous match to a single V gene segment were excluded. In an earlier analysis of around 590 of the donors, a V segment was called functional when productive rearrangements were above 56.7%, and segregating when the standard deviation between donors exceeded 5%. To diagnose cytomegalovirus status from the catalog of TCR beta chain sequences, a statistical classification framework was built. In a later analysis, V and J genes were assigned by comparing TCR nucleotide sequences against IMGT/GENE-DB human TR gene sequences. The TCRdist pipeline was used in a later analysis to assign CDR3 sequences and most-parsimonious VDJ recombination scenarios. In a later analysis, each TCR beta chain was defined by its CDR3 amino acid sequence together with its V-gene family, and reads without a unique V-gene family were excluded. In a later analysis, 450 to 600 highly shared, low-generation-probability nucleotide sequences were removed to address suspected cross-contamination and a sequencing artifact. For each public chain, a later analysis derived a clonal expansion index from normalized ranks of inferred template counts within each repertoire. In a later analysis, generation probabilities were computed with a VDJ recombination model fitted to out-of-frame rearrangements, and the resulting probabilities were checked against IGoR. In a later analysis, TCR-TCR, TCR-HLA and TCR-CMV co-occurrence was scored with hypergeometric tests, and a repertoire-size bias correction was applied to TCR pairs. False discovery rates were estimated in a later analysis by permuting HLA or CMV assignments 20 times. In a later analysis, co-occurring TCRs were grouped with DBSCAN, and TCRdist sequence similarity was added when clustering was performed within HLA-allele-positive subsets. Repertoires with fewer than 30,000 or more than 120,000 public chains, plus five repertoires with anomalous nucleotide sharing, were excluded from co-occurrence clustering. The table was pulled from immuneACCESS by TCRdb, which kept in-frame rearrangements only. Such tables lose some clones; where checked, under half of the loss comes from unresolved V genes, and the rest has no known cause. The D gene and trimming were derived from the DNA, and the V and J assignments and clone size from that table. The sample table lists 70,000 to 90,000 clones, 60% to 75% of them with a count of one. About 20% of the sample rests with the top ten.

In total, approximately 700 healthy bone marrow donors made up the cohort. At the time of sampling, all cohort members were nominally healthy, though unrecorded immune exposures were likely present. The donor tested CMV seropositive and was one of the 289 seropositive cohort members. Every donor gave a peripheral blood sample, and the peripheral blood mononuclear cells from that sample were used for TCR beta sequencing. The Qiagen DNeasy Blood Extraction Kit was used to extract genomic DNA from the blood cell samples. The rearrangement combines TRBV6-1 with TRBJ2-2; TRBD2 could be the D gene, as 5 bases match. The sequencing input was PBMCs. This TCR came from a middle-aged man in good health and CMV-seropositive. CDR3 sequence: CASRRGSNTGELFF. The DNA sequence is given as TGTGCCAGCAGGCGCGGGTCAAACACCGGGGAGCTGTTTTTT.